This T cell receptor (beta chain) was observed in a study of T cells in Graves' hyperthyroidism and ophthalmopathy. Template material for amplifying TCR beta CDR3 regions consisted of RNA transcripts. Researchers ran a first-round RT-PCR on the TCR CDR3 using the HTBI primer set. TCRdb re-called the multiplex PCR reads with MiXCR, one entry per CDR3 protein. Here the sample spans around 490,000 distinct CDR3 sequences, just under 20% being singletons. Trimming took 4 bases from V and 2 from J; bases not matched to a gene: 9. The CDR3 loop spans 16 amino acids. Germline loops: CDR1 SGHTS, CDR2 YDEGEE. Sequenced sample: blood. The receptor's source is a man aged 40-50 years with Graves' ophthalmopathy. The chain recombines TRBV5-8 with TRBJ2-7, with TRBD2 identical over 10 bases. The CDR3 loop is CASSSLLAGDTYEQYF. In nucleotides, the CDR3 is TGTGCCAGCAGCAGCCTGCTAGCGGGGGATACCTACGAGCAGTACTTC.